Below are 12 T cell receptor beta chains sequenced from a single sample in a study of blood T cell repertoires in COVID-19. Sequencing was performed with immunoSEQ multiplex PCR; in TCRdb, only in-frame clones are kept and a portion is missing. The sample lists approximately 160,000 clones, roughly 83% seen once, with roughly 9.2% in the top ten. Material for sequencing was peripheral blood. Source of these receptors: a woman of 80 years or more with active or convalescent COVID-19.

This chain joins TRBV7-2 and TRBJ1-4; D perhaps matches TRBD1 (6 bases). This CDR3 is 14 amino acids long. Trimming took 3 bases from V and 3 from J, leaving 8 bases between them. Germline assignment: CDR1 SGHTA and CDR2 FQGNSA. This chain's CDR3 is CASSLDRANEKLFF. The DNA of the CDR3 is TGTGCCAGCAGCTTGGACAGAGCTAATGAAAAACTGTTTTTT.

This rearrangement joins TRBV13 to TRBJ2-4; TRBD1 is a possible D gene (6 bases). This CDR3 has 14 amino acids. Germline V gene data show CDR1 as PRHDT and CDR2 as FYEKMQ (reference sequence). Deletions cut 3 bases from V and 5 bases from J, with 11 bases between. The CDR3: CASSFYGQQNIQYF. The DNA for the CDR3 is TGTGCCAGCAGCTTTTATGGACAGCAAAACATTCAGTACTTC.

The rearrangement joins TRBV29-1 to TRBJ2-3; TRBD1 aligns across 8 bases. Trimming at V came to 3 bases and at J to 1 base, leaving 6 bases not matched to a gene. CDR1 and CDR2 from the germline V gene are SQVTM and ANQGSEA. This CDR3 has 15 residues. In DNA, the CDR3 is TGCAGCGTTGATCACCAGGGGGCTGGCACAGATACGCAGTATTTT. It translates to CSVDHQGAGTDTQYF.

V is TRBV9 and J is TRBJ1-1, with D possibly being TRBD1 (6 bases). Trimming took off 0 bases at V and 0 bases at J, with 6 bases between the two ends. The CDR3 is 14 residues long. Germline-derived CDR1 and CDR2 are SGDLS and YYNGEE. CDR3 bases: TGTGCCAGCAGCGTAGAGGGGGTGAACACTGAAGCTTTCTTT. As protein: CASSVEGVNTEAFF.

CDR3 residues: CASSSGGGREETQYF. The CDR3 DNA follows: TGTGCCAGCAGCTCCGGGGGGGGGCGAGAAGAGACCCAGTACTTC. The V and J genes are TRBV11-1 and TRBJ2-5; 8 positions agree with TRBD2. Germline loops: CDR1 SGHAT, CDR2 FQDESV (reference sequence). This CDR3 has 15 amino acids. With V trimmed by 4 bases and J by 3 bases, 7 bases remained unmatched.

The chain links TRBV13 to TRBJ2-3; 11 bases align to TRBD2. CDR3 length: 16 residues. The trim removed 6 bases at V and 3 bases at J, leaving 8 bases unmatched. In germline, CDR1 is PRHDT, CDR2 FYEKMQ (reference sequence). For the CDR3, the DNA is TGTGCCAGCAGTAAACCGACTAGCGGGGTGACAGATACGCAGTATTTT. Protein product: CASSKPTSGVTDTQYF. Filled out from reference TRBV13 and TRBJ2-3, the complete variable domain reads AAGVIQSPRHLIKEKRETATLKCYPIPRHDTVYWYQQGPGQDPQFLISFYEKMQSDKGSIPDRFSAQQFSDYHSELNMSSLELGDSALYFCASSKPTSGVTDTQYFGPGTRLTVL.

The CDR3 loop is CASSLGSAGVNEKLFF. The CDR3 DNA sequence: TGCGCCAGCAGCTTGGGGTCGGCAGGGGTTAATGAAAAACTGTTTTTT. This chain connects TRBV5-1 to TRBJ1-4; D may be TRBD1 (6 bases). V was clipped by 0 bases and J by 4 bases, with 13 bases between them. The CDR3 runs to 16 residues. CDR1 and CDR2 from the germline V gene are SGHRS and YFSETQ.

V gene TRBV5-1 combines with J gene TRBJ1-5, with D perhaps matching TRBD1 (5 bases). Germline V gene lookup returns CDR1 SGHRS and CDR2 YFSETQ. The ends were cut back, 0 bases at V and 15 bases at J, with 16 bases in the middle. The CDR3 totals 13 residues. This CDR3 reads CASSLESQGRLHF. The CDR3 nucleotides read TGCGCCAGCAGCTTGGAATCCCAGGGCCGTCTGCATTTT.

This chain uses TRBV7-8 with TRBJ1-2; 7 bases align to TRBD1. The V segment lost 1 base and the J segment 6 bases; nucleotides outside the gene matches: 2. CDR3 length: 13 amino acids. CDR1 is SGHVS and CDR2 is FQNEAQ in the germline V gene. The CDR3 DNA is TGTGCCAGCAGCTTAGGACAGGGTAATGGCTACACCTTC. Translated: CASSLGQGNGYTF.

The chain recombines TRBV9 with TRBJ1-6; 9 positions agree with TRBD1. Trimming at V came to 2 bases and at J to 5 bases, leaving 2 bases not matched to a gene. From germline, CDR1 is SGDLS and CDR2 YYNGEE. CDR3 length: 15 amino acids. The CDR3 spells CASSVGQGNNSPLHF. Here the CDR3 DNA reads TGTGCCAGCAGCGTGGGACAGGGAAATAATTCACCCCTCCACTTT.

The genes are TRBV3-1 (or the pseudogene TRBV3-2) and TRBJ2-3, with 7 bases that match TRBD2. Germline CDR1 LGHDT, CDR2 YNNKEL (reference sequence). There are 13 residues in the CDR3. The V and J ends lost 8 bases and 6 bases, in that order; junction bases with no gene match: 8. The CDR3 nucleotides are TGTGCCAGCGCGGGGGAATTCACCGATACGCAGTATTTT. It is translated as CASAGEFTDTQYF.

This chain uses TRBV2 with TRBJ2-7; 7 positions agree with TRBD1. There are 14 residues in the CDR3. Germline-derived CDR1 and CDR2 are SNHLY and FYNNEI. V dropped 7 bases and J dropped 1; count of bases not matched to a gene: 7. The CDR3 here is CASIRDSLSYEQYF. DNA of the CDR3: TGTGCCAGCATCCGGGACAGCTTATCCTACGAGCAGTACTTC. Full variable domain (missing parts from reference TRBV2 and TRBJ2-7): EPEVTQTPSHQVTQMGQEVILRCVPISNHLYFYWYRQILGQKVEFLVSFYNNEISEKSEIFDDQFSVERPDGSNFTLKIRSTKLEDSAMYFCASIRDSLSYEQYFGPGTRLTVT.